This T cell receptor (beta chain) was identified during a study of shared clonotypes between healthy human individuals. General study findings and limits: A generally larger estimated richness was seen in naive subsets than in memory subsets.

CD4+ cells were split into CD45RA+ naive and CD45RA-negative memory subsets. Several immunoSEQ 96-well plates shared each subset's DNA, each plate a replicate. Using immunoSEQ multiplex PCR, the repertoire was profiled, and TCRdb retains in-frame clones only, with some absent. The repertoire holds some 1.4 million clones, over 95% seen once, with 1.2% in the top ten. Germline CDR1 SGDLS, CDR2 YYNGEE. The CDR3 is 13 amino acids. The V and J ends lost 0 bases and 9 bases respectively, with 10 bases between them. As concerns this clone: The antigen remains undetermined.

The genes are TRBV9 and TRBJ1-5, with a weak D call TRBD1 (5 bases). This TCR was recovered from a man in his thirties or forties in good health. The sample comprised naive CD4+ T cells sorted from blood. Subset denoted: CD45RA+ positively selected. The CDR3 is CASSVGWGGPQHF. The CDR3 DNA is TGTGCCAGCAGCGTAGGGTGGGGGGGGCCCCAGCATTTT.